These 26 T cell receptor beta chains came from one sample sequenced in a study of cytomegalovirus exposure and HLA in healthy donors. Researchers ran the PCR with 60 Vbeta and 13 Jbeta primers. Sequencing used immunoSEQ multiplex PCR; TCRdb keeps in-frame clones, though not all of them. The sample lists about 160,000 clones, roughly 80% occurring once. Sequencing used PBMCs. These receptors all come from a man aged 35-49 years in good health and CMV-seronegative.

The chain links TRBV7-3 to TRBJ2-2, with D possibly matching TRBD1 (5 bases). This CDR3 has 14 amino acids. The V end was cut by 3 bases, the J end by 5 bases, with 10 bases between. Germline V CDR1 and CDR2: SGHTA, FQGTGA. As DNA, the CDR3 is TGTGCCAGCAGCTTGGGGCCACAAACCGGGGAGCTGTTTTTT. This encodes CASSLGPQTGELFF.

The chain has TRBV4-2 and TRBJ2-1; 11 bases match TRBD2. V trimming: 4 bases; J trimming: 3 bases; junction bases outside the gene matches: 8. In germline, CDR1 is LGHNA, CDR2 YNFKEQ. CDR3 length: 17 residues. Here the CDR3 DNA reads TGTGCCAGCAGCCCGGGGACTAGCGGACCGAACTACAATGAGCAGTTCTTC. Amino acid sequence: CASSPGTSGPNYNEQFF.

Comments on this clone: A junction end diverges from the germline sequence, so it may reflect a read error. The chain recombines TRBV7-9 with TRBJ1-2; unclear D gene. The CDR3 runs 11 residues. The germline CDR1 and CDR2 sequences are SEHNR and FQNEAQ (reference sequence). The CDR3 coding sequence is TGTGCCAGCAGCTTAGAACGTGGGCCAGACTTC. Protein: CASSLERGPDF.

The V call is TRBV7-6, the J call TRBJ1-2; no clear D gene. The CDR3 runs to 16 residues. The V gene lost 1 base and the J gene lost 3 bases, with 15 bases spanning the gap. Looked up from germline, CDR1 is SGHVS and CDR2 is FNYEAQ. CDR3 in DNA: TGTGCCAGCAGCTTAGGGAGCAGCGGGTTGGACTATGGCTACACCTTC. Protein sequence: CASSLGSSGLDYGYTF.

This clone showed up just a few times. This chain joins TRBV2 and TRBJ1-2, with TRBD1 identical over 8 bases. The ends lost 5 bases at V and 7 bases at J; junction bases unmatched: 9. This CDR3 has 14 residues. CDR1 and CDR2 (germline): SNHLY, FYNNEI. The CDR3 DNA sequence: TGTGCCAGCAGTCCGACAGGGGCCGTAGGTGGCTACACCTTC. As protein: CASSPTGAVGGYTF.

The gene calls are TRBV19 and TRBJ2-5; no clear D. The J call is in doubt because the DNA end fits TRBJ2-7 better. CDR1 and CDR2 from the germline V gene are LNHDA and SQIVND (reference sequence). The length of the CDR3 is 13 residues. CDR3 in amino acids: CASSISLSYEQYF. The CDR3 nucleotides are TGTGCCAGTAGTATTTCACTTTCCTACGAGCAGTACTTC.

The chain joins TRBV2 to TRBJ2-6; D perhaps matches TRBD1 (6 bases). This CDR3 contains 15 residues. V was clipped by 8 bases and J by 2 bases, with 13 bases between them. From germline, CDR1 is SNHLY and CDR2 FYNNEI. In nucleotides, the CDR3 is TGTGCCAGCGACAAAACAGGGACTGGGGCCAACGTCCTGACTTTC. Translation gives CASDKTGTGANVLTF. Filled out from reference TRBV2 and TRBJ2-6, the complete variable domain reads EPEVTQTPSHQVTQMGQEVILRCVPISNHLYFYWYRQILGQKVEFLVSFYNNEISEKSEIFDDQFSVERPDGSNFTLKIRSTKLEDSAMYFCASDKTGTGANVLTFGAGSRLTVL.

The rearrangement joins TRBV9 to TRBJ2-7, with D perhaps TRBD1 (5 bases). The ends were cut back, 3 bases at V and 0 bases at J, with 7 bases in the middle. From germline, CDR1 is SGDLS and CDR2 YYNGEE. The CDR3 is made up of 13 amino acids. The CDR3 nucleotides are TGTGCCAGCAGCGGCAGGGCCTCCTACGAGCAGTACTTC. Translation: CASSGRASYEQYF.

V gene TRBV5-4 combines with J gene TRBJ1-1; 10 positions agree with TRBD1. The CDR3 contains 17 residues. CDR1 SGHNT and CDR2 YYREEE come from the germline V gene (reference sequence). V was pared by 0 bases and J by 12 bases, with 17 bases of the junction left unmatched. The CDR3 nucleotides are TGTGCCAGCAGCTTGGGACAGGGGGCTGCGGCCACACTGAGAACTTTCTTT. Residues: CASSLGQGAAATLRTFF.

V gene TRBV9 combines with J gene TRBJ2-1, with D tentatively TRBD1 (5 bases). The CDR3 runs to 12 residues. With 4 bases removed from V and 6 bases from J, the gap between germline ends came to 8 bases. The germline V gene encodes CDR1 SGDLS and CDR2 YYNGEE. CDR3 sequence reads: CASSTDSNEQFF. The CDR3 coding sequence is TGTGCCAGCAGCACAGACAGCAATGAGCAGTTCTTC.

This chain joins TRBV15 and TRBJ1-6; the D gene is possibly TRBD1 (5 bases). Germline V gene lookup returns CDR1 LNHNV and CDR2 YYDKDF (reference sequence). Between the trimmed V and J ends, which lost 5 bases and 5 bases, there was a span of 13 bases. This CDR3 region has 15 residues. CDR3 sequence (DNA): TGTGCCACCAGCTTTTGGGGGGAGAATAATTCACCCCTCCACTTT. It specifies CATSFWGENNSPLHF. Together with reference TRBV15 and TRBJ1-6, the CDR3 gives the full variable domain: DAMVIQNPRYQVTQFGKPVTLSCSQTLNHNVMYWYQQKSSQAPKLLFHYYDKDFNNEADTPDNFQSRRPNTSFCFLDIRSPGLGDTAMYLCATSFWGENNSPLHFGNGTRLTVT.

This CDR3 reads CAWSVVGQSNQPQHF. The CDR3 DNA follows: TGTGCCTGGAGTGTAGTAGGACAAAGCAATCAGCCCCAGCATTTT. The chain has TRBV30 and TRBJ1-5; D possibly corresponds to TRBD1 (5 bases). V was shortened by 0 bases and J by 1 base, with 10 bases between the two germline ends. Germline-derived CDR1 and CDR2 are GTSNPN and SVGIG (reference sequence). CDR3 size: 15 residues.

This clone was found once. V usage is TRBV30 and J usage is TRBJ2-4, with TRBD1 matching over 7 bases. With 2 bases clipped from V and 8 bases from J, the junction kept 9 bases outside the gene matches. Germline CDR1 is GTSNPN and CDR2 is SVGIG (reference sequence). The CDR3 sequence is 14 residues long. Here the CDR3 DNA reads TGTGCCTGGAGTCTGACAGGGATCGAGGACATTCAGTACTTC. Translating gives CAWSLTGIEDIQYF.

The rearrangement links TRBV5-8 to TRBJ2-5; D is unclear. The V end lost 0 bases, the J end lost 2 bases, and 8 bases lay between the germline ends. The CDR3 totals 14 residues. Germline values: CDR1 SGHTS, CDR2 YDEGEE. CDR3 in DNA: TGTGCCAGCAGCTTGGGACAAATTCAAGAGACCCAGTACTTC. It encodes CASSLGQIQETQYF. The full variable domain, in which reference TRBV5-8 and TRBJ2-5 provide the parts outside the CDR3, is EAGVTQSPTHLIKTRGQQATLRCSPISGHTSVYWYQQALGLGLQFLLWYDEGEERNRGNFPPRFSGRQFPNYSSELNVNALELEDSALYLCASSLGQIQETQYFGPGTRLLVL.

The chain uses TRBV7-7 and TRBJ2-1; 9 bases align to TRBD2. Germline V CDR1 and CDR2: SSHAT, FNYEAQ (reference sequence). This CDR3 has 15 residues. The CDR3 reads CASGPLAGEANEQFF. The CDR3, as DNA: TGTGCTAGCGGCCCCTTAGCGGGGGAGGCCAATGAGCAGTTCTTC.

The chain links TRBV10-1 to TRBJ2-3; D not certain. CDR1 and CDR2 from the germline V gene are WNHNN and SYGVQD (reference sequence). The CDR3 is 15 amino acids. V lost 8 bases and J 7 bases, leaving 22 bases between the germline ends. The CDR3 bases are TGCGCCAGCCCCTACTTGTCATTACCCCTTAATACGCAGTATTTT. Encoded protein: CASPYLSLPLNTQYF.

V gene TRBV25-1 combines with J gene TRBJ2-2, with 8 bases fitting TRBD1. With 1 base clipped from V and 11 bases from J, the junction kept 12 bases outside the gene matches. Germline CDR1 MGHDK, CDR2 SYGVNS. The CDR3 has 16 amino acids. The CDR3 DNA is TGTGCCAGCAGTGAATCGGGGCAGGGGGCGACGAGTGAGCTGTTTTTT. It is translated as CASSESGQGATSELFF.

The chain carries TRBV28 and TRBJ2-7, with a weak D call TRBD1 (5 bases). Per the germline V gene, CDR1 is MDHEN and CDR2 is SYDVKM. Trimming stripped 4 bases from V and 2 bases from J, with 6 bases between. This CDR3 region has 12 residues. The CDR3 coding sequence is TGTGCCAGCAGTTGGACAACCTACGAGCAGTACTTC. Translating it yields CASSWTTYEQYF.

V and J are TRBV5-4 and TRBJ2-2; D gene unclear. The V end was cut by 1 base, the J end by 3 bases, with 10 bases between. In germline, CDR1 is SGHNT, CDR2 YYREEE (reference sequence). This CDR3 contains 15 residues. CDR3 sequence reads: CASSLLTEDTGELFF. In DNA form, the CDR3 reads TGTGCCAGCAGCTTGCTTACAGAAGACACCGGGGAGCTGTTTTTT.

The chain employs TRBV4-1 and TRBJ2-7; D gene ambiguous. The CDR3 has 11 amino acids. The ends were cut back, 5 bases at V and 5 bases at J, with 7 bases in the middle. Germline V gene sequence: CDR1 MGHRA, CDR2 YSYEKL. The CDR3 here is CASSSGHEQYF. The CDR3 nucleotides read TGCGCCAGCAGCTCAGGCCACGAGCAGTACTTC.

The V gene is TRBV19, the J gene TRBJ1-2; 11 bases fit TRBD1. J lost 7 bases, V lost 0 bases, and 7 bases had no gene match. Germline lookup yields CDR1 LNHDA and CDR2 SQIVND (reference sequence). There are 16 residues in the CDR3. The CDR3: CASSIDPGQGAAGYTF. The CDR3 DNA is TGTGCCAGTAGTATAGATCCCGGACAGGGGGCGGCTGGCTACACCTTC.

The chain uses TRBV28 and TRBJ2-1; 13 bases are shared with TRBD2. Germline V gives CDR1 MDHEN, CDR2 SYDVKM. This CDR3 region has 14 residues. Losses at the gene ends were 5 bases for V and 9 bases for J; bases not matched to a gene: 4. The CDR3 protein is CASSPGTSGVEQFF. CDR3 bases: TGTGCCAGCAGTCCCGGGACTAGCGGGGTTGAGCAGTTCTTC.

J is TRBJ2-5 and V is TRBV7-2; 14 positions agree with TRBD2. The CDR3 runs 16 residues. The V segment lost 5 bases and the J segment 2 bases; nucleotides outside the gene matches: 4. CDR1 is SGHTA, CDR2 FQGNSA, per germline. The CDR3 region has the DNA TGTGCCAGCAGCCAGGGACTAGCGGGGGCTCAAGAGACCCAGTACTTC. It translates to CASSQGLAGAQETQYF.

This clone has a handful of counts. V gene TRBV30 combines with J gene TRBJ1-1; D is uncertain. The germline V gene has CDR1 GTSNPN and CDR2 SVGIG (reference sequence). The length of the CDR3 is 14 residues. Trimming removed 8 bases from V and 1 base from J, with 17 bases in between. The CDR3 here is CALSGRRSNTEAFF. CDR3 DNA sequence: TGTGCCCTATCGGGGAGACGGTCGAACACTGAAGCTTTCTTT. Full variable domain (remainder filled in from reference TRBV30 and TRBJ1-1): SQTIHQWPATLVQPVGSPLSLECTVEGTSNPNLYWYRQAAGRGLQLLFYSVGIGQISSEVPQNLSASRPQDRQFILSSKKLLLSDSGFYLCALSGRRSNTEAFFGQGTRLTVV.

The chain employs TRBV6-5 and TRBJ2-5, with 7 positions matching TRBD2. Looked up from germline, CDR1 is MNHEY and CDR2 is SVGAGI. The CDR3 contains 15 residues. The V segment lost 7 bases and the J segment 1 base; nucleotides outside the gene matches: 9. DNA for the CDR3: TGTGCCAGCAACGGGGAGCTAGCGGTCCAAGAGACCCAGTACTTC. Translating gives CASNGELAVQETQYF.

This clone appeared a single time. The CDR3, as DNA: TGCGCCAGCAGCTTGGCCTGGAGCGGGGGGTCGAGCTCCTACAATGAGCAGTTCTTC. This codes for CASSLAWSGGSSSYNEQFF. V usage is TRBV5-1 and J usage is TRBJ2-1; 9 nucleotides align to TRBD2. Losses at the gene ends were 0 bases for V and 0 bases for J; bases not matched to a gene: 10. This CDR3 spans 19 amino acids. Germline V CDR1 and CDR2: SGHRS, YFSETQ.